The following is a TCR beta chain sequence with its context. No antigen is known for it. Using immunoSEQ multiplex PCR, the repertoire was profiled, and TCRdb retains in-frame clones only, with some absent. The sample includes some 30,000 clones, 60% to 80% of them seen just once. This sample is part of a study of a mutant IDH1 vaccine in newly diagnosed glioma. V lost 2 bases and J lost 4, with 14 bases in between. The V gene's germline CDR1 is SEHNR and CDR2 FQNEAQ (reference sequence). The CDR3 extends over 15 amino acids. The time point was: week 35, safety follow-up. In the vaccine, a single dose held 300 ug of the mutant IDH1 20-mer peptide, along with topical imiquimod. Study results and limitations: Patients showed vaccine-induced immune responses at a rate of roughly 93%.

V usage is TRBV7-9 and J usage is TRBJ1-1, with a weak D call TRBD1 (6 bases). The clonotype comes from a young woman with glioma. Some clones in this sample may be carry-over from other donors' samples. The specimen comprised PBMCs, sampled from a glioma patient whose treatment included an IDH1 peptide vaccine. The CDR3 sequence is CASSLSYGGGTEAFF. DNA of the CDR3: TGTGCCAGCAGCTTATCGTACGGAGGGGGCACTGAAGCTTTCTTT.